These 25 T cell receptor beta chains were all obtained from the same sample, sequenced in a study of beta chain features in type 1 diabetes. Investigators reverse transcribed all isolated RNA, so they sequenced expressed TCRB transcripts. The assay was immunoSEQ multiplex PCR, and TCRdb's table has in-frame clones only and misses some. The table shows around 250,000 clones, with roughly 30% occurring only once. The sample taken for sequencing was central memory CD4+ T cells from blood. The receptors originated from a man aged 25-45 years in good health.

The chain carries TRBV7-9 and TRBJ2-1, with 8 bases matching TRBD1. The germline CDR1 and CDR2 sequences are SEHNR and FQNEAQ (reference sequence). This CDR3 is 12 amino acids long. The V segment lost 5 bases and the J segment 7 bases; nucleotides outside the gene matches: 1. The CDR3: CASSQGANEQFF. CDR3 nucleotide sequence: TGTGCCAGCAGCCAGGGGGCAAATGAGCAGTTCTTC.

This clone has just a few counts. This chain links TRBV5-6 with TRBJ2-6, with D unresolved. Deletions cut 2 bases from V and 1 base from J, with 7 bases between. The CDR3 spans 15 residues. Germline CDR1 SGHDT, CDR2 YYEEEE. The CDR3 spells CASSFPGSGANVLTF. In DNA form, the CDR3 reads TGTGCCAGCAGCTTCCCCGGGTCTGGGGCCAACGTCCTGACTTTC. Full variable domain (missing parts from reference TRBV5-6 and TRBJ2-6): DAGVTQSPTHLIKTRGQQVTLRCSPKSGHDTVSWYQQALGQGPQFIFQYYEEEERQRGNFPDRFSGHQFPNYSSELNVNALLLGDSALYLCASSFPGSGANVLTFGAGSRLTVL.

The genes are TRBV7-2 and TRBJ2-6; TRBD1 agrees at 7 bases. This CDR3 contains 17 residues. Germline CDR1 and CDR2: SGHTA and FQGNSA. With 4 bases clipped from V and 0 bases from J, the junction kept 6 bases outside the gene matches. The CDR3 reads CASSYSSGGSGANVLTF. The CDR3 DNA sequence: TGTGCCAGCAGCTACTCCTCAGGGGGCTCTGGGGCCAACGTCCTGACTTTC.

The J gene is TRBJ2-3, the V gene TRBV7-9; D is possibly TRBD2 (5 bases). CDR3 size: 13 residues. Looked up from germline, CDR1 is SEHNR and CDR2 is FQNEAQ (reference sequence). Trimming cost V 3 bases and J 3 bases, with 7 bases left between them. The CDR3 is CASSLEETDTQYF. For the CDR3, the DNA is TGTGCCAGCAGCTTGGAGGAGACAGATACGCAGTATTTT.

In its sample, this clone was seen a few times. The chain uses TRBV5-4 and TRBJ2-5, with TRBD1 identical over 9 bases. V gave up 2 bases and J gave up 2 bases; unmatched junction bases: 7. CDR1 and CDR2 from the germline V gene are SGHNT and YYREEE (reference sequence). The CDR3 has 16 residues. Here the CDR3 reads CASSFAGQGRQETQYF. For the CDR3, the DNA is TGTGCCAGCAGCTTTGCGGGACAGGGACGACAAGAGACCCAGTACTTC.

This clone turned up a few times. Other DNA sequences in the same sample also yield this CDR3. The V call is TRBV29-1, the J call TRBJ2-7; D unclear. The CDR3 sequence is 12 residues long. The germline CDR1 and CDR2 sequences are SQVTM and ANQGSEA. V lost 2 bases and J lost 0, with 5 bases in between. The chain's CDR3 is CSVEQSSYEQYF. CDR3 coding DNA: TGCAGCGTTGAACAGAGCTCCTACGAGCAGTACTTC.

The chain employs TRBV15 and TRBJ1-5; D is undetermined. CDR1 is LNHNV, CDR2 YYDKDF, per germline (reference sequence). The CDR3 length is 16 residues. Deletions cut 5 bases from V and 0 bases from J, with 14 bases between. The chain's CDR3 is CATSPLLGYSNQPQHF. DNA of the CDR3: TGTGCCACCAGCCCTCTGTTGGGATATAGCAATCAGCCCCAGCATTTT.

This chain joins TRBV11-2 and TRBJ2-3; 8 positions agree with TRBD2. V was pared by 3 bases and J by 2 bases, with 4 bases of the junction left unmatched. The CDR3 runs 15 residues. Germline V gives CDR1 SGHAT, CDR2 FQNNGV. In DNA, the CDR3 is TGTGCCAGCAGCTTGCGGGGGGCCCCCACAGATACGCAGTATTTT. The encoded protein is CASSLRGAPTDTQYF.

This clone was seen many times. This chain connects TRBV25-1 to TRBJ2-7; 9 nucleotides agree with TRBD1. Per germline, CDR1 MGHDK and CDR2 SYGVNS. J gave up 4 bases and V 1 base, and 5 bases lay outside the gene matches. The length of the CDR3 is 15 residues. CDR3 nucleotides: TGTGCCAGCAGTGAATCAGGACAGGGGAAGTACGAGCAGTACTTC. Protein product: CASSESGQGKYEQYF.

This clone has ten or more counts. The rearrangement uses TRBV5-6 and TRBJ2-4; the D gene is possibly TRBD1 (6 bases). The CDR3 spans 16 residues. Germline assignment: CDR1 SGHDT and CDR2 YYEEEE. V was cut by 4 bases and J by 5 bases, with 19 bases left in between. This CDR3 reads CASSRRTALYENIQYF. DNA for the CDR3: TGTGCCAGCAGCCGACGGACAGCCCTCTATGAAAACATTCAGTACTTC.

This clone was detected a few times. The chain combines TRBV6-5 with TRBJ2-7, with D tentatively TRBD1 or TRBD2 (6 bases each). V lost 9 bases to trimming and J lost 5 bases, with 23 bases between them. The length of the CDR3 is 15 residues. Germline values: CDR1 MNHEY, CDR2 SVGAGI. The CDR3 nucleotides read TGTGCCAGTAGGGGGATTCGGGCAGGGAGGAACGAGCAGTACTTC. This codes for CASRGIRAGRNEQYF.

CDR3 bases: TGTGCCTGGGACGGGGCCGACACCGAGCAGTACTTC. It specifies CAWDGADTEQYF. This chain connects TRBV30 to TRBJ2-7; the D gene could be TRBD1 or TRBD2 (5 bases each). Germline V gene data show CDR1 as GTSNPN and CDR2 as SVGIG (reference sequence). This CDR3 contains 12 residues. The V end lost 5 bases, the J end lost 6 bases, and 14 bases lay between the germline ends.

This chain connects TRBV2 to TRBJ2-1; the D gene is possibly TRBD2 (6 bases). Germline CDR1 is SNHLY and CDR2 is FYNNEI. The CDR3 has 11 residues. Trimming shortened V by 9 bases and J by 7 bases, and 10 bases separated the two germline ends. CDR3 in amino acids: CASARGNEQFF. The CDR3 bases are TGTGCCAGTGCCCGGGGGAATGAGCAGTTCTTC.

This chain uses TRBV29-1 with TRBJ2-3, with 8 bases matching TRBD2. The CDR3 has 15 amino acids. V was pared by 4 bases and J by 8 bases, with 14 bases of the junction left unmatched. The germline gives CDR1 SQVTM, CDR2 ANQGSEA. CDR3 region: CSVGEVSGDRGTQYF. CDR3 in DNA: TGCAGCGTTGGGGAGGTTAGCGGGGACCGAGGTACGCAGTATTTT.

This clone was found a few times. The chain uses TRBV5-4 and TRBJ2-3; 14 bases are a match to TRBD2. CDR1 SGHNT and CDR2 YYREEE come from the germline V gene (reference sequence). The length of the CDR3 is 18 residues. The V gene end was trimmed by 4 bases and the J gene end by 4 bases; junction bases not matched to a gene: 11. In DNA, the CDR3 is TGTGCCAGCAGCCCCCGTCAGACTAGCGGGAGGGGCGCAGATACGCAGTATTTT. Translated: CASSPRQTSGRGADTQYF.

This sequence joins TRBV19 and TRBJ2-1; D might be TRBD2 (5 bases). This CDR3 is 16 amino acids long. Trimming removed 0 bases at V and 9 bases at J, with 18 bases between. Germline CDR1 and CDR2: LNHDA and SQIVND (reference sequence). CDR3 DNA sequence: TGTGCCAGTAGTATAGATCCCCCGGGCGGGCGGTCTGAGCAGTTCTTC. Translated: CASSIDPPGGRSEQFF.

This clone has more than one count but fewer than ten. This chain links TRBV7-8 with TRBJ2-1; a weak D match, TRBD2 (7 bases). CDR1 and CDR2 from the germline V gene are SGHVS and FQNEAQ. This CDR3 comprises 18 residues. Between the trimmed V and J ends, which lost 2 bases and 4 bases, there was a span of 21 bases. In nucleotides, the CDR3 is TGTGCCAGCAGCTTAATCCCTTCAAAGGGAGGGGGTTACAATGAGCAGTTCTTC. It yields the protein CASSLIPSKGGGYNEQFF.

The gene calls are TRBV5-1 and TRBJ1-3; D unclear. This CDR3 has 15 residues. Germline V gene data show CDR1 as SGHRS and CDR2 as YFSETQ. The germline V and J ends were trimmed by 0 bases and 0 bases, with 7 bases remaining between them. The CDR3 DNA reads TGCGCCAGCAGCTTGGGAATGCCCTCTGGAAACACCATATATTTT. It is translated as CASSLGMPSGNTIYF.

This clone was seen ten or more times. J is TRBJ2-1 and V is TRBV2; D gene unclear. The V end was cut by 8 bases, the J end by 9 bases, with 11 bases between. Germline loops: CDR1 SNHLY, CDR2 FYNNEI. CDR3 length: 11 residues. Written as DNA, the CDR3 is TGTGCCAGCGGACCTAAGGTTGAGCAGTTCTTC. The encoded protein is CASGPKVEQFF.

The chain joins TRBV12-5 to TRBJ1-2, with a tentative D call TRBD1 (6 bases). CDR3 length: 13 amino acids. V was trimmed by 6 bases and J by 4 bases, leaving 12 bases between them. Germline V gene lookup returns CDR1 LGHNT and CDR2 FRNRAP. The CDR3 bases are TGTGCTAGTGGCCAACAGGGAATCTATGGCTACACCTTC. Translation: CASGQQGIYGYTF.

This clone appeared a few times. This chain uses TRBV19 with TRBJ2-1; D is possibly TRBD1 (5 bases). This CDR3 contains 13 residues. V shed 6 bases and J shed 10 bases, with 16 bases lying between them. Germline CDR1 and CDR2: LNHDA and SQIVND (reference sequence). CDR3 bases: TGTGCCAGTAGCCCTAGACAGCCCTCGGAGCAGTTCTTC. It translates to CASSPRQPSEQFF.

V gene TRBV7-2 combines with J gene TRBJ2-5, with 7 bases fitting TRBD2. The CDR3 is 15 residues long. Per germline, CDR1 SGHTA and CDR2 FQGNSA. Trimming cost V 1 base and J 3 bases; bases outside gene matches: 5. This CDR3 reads CASSLGSGREETQYF. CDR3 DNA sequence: TGTGCCAGCAGCTTAGGGTCGGGGAGGGAAGAGACCCAGTACTTC.

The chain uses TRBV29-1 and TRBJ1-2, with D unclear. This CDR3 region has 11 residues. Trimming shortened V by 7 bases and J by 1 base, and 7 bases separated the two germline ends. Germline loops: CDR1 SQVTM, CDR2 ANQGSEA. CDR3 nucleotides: TGCAGCGCTCTACTTAACTATGGCTACACCTTC. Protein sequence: CSALLNYGYTF.

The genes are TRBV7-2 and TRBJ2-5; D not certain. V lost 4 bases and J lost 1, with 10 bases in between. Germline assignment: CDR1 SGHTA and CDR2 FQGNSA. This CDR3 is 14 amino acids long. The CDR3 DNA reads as TGTGCCAGCAGCTCCTCCAGAGCCCAAGAGACCCAGTACTTC. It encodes CASSSSRAQETQYF.

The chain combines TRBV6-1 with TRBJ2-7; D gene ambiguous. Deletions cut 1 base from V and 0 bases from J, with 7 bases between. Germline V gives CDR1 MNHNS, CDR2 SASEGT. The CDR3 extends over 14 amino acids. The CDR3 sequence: CASSEVTYSYEQYF. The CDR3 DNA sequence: TGTGCCAGCAGTGAAGTGACATACTCCTACGAGCAGTACTTC.